Here is one T cell receptor (beta chain) with its context. Its antigen is as yet unknown. The source of the sample is a study of OX40 agonist ivuxolimab in advanced cancers. Across the whole study: Dose-escalation patients' cancers were hepatocellular carcinoma, melanoma, renal cell or head and neck cancer. Study results and caveats: At doses 0.1 to 3.0 mg/kg, CD4+ and CD8+ clones expanded.

Patients with autoimmune history or systemic immunosuppression were excluded. The protocol was immunoSEQ multiplex PCR, while the TCRdb copy is restricted to in-frame clones and leaves out a portion. This table holds about 16,000 clones, approximately 86% found once. The input for sequencing was CD4+ or CD8+ T cells sorted from blood, taken in a trial of the OX40 agonist ivuxolimab. This sequence was found in an adult with an advanced solid tumor such as melanoma, head and neck, liver or kidney cancer.

As DNA, the CDR3 is TGTGCCACCAGCAGAGATATTGGGTCTGGGGCCAACGTCCTGACTTTC. Translated: CATSRDIGSGANVLTF. The chain is built from TRBV15 and TRBJ2-6; unclear D gene. The V and J ends lost 0 bases and 1 base respectively, with 7 bases between them. The CDR3 is made up of 16 amino acids. The germline V gene has CDR1 LNHNV and CDR2 YYDKDF (reference sequence).